A selection of T cell receptor beta chains follows, all from one sample in a study of cytomegalovirus exposure and HLA in healthy donors. Data came from immunoSEQ multiplex PCR; TCRdb stores just in-frame clones and leaves some out. This repertoire shows about 160,000 clones, roughly 76% found once; its top ten account for over 10%. The specimen was PBMCs. The origin of the receptors is a woman aged 45-59 years in good health and CMV-seronegative. CDR3s include the opening cysteine and the closing phenylalanine or tryptophan. The D gene is left open where the match is weak.

d_call,v_call,cdr3_length,j_call,cdr3_aa
NA,TRBV2,13,TRBJ1-2,CASSPSGPYGYTF
TRBD1,TRBV28,14,TRBJ1-1,CASSRTAGGTEAFF
NA,TRBV7-9,12,TRBJ2-7,CASSAQGYEQYF
NA,TRBV27,14,NA,CASSLYGQSYEQYF
NA,TRBV19,13,TRBJ1-1,CASRERLGTEAFF
NA,TRBV7-2,16,TRBJ2-3,CASSPSRGSSTDTQYF
NA,TRBV2,12,TRBJ2-5,CASSGQSETQYF
TRBD1,TRBV7-6,14,TRBJ2-7,CASSLRQGDYEQYF
TRBD1,TRBV19,14,TRBJ1-2,CASSIGTGHYGYTF
TRBD1,TRBV11-2,14,TRBJ1-1,CASSFMTGMGEAFF
NA,TRBV12-1,12,TRBJ2-7,CASSTVGAVEYF
NA,TRBV11-2,13,TRBJ2-7,CASSSWGVGEQYF
TRBD1,TRBV15,15,TRBJ2-7,CATSGGTGTYYEQYF
TRBD1,TRBV6-5,15,TRBJ1-1,CASRDPGTGRPEAFF
NA,TRBV4-3,14,TRBJ1-1,CASSQVLAQTEAFF
NA,TRBV28,15,TRBJ1-4,CASSPPGRSNEKLFF
NA,TRBV5-6,11,TRBJ2-7,CASSLGQVQYF
TRBD2,TRBV11-2,14,TRBJ2-3,CASDRGGGTYTQYF
NA,TRBV30,15,TRBJ2-1,CAWSAGRGSYNEQFF
TRBD1,TRBV7-2,14,TRBJ1-4,CASSRGPANEKLFF
TRBD1,TRBV7-2,15,TRBJ2-3,CASSLDRGATDTQYF
TRBD1,TRBV9,14,TRBJ1-1,CASRRTGGDTEAFF
NA,TRBV2,15,TRBJ1-4,CASIRLQGPNEKLFF
TRBD1,TRBV5-1,17,TRBJ2-3,CASSPLGTGGSTDTQYF
TRBD2,TRBV28,17,TRBJ2-1,CASSFAAGGWSYNEQFF
TRBD2,TRBV15,15,TRBJ2-5,CATSRDLGGFETQYF
TRBD1,TRBV12-5,19,TRBJ1-1,CASGLVLPIRGTGNTEAFF
NA,TRBV28,16,TRBJ2-1,CASSPALAPDFNEQFF
TRBD1,TRBV5-1,16,TRBJ2-1,CASSPPVGGWYNEQFF
TRBD1,TRBV11-3,16,TRBJ2-3,CASSPRQGALVDTQYF
NA,TRBV7-9,14,TRBJ2-7,CASSRTGIEGEQYF
TRBD1,TRBV7-9,14,TRBJ2-6,CASSLGQGANVLTF
TRBD2,TRBV27,12,TRBJ2-7,CAVGGGPYEQYF
NA,TRBV6-6,13,NA,CASSYSGAYEQYF
TRBD2,TRBV6-6,14,TRBJ2-1,CASSYRGGDNEQFF
NA,TRBV27,13,TRBJ2-5,CASSIDREETQYF
NA,TRBV19,13,TRBJ2-2,CASSWPNTGELFF
NA,TRBV9,14,TRBJ2-3,CASSVEGVTDTQYF
TRBD2,TRBV6-8,16,TRBJ2-3,CASRSGTSGRTDTQYF
TRBD2,TRBV4-2,19,TRBJ2-2,CASSQDRVAGMSNTGELFF